This T cell receptor beta chain came from a study of blood T cell repertoires in COVID-19. Study information: T cells, B-cell-depleted T cells, or PBMCs supplied cDNA or gDNA.

Some clones are missing from TCRdb's copy, which holds only in-frame ones; the method was immunoSEQ multiplex PCR. The sample includes 300,000 to 400,000 clones, approximately 87% of them seen just once. V shed 5 bases, J shed 4 bases, and the junction held 11 bases outside the gene matches. The V gene's germline CDR1 is SEHNR and CDR2 FQNEAQ (reference sequence). The CDR3 spans 16 residues. This sequence was found in a woman in her twenties or thirties with acute COVID-19. Sequenced material: PBMCs or T cells enriched from blood (not recorded which). V usage is TRBV7-9 and J usage is TRBJ1-3; 7 bases fit TRBD1. CDR3: CASSRNRGSSGNTIYF. For the CDR3, the DNA is TGTGCCAGCAGCCGAAACAGGGGTAGTTCGGGAAACACCATATATTTT.